This T cell receptor beta chain was sequenced during a study of control samples from healthy donors and cancer patients. Produced via immunoSEQ multiplex PCR; TCRdb's table is partial and in-frame only. The sample consists of about 150,000 clones, roughly 90% of them appearing once. The receptor was derived from a man between 25 and 39 years old in good health. Specimen: blood.

CDR3 bases: TGTGCCAGTAGTATGAAGGACACGGGGGAGACCCAGTACTTC. This translates into CASSMKDTGETQYF. This chain connects TRBV19 to TRBJ2-5, with D possibly called TRBD1 or TRBD2 (5 bases each). There are 14 residues in the CDR3. Germline V gene data show CDR1 as LNHDA and CDR2 as SQIVND (reference sequence). Trimming shortened V by 3 bases and J by 5 bases, and 13 bases separated the two germline ends.